This T cell receptor beta chain appears in the sequencing data of a study of coeliac disease. Some clones are missing from TCRdb's copy, which holds only in-frame ones; the method was immunoSEQ multiplex PCR. The sample contains around 4,100 clones, around 59% of which appear only once. This clone was seen a handful of times. Trimming removed 4 bases from V and 12 bases from J; junction bases left unmatched: 5. Germline assignment: CDR1 MNHNY and CDR2 SVGAGI (reference sequence). The CDR3 contains 13 residues. The chain has TRBV6-6 and TRBJ1-6; 8 positions match TRBD1. The source is a man between 65 and 79 years old without celiac disease. The specimen sequenced was lymphocytes from the gut lamina propria. The CDR3 DNA is TGTGCCAGCAGTTTGACAGGGGAGAGACCCCTCCACTTT. Encoded protein: CASSLTGERPLHF.